This T cell receptor beta chain comes out of a study of vaccination and CD4 T cells after COVID-19. Study at large: Median time from second vaccine dose to sampling was about 70 days (14 to 241). General study results and limits: Spike mono-reactive clones accounted for 304 of the 307 vaccine-specific clones found in convalescent patients.

CDR1 MNHEY and CDR2 SMNVEV come from the germline V gene (reference sequence). Trimming removed 5 bases at V and 5 bases at J, with 12 bases between. The CDR3 consists of 13 residues. Time point of the sample: late sampling 161 to 241 days after vaccination in a few convalescent patients. A single record per CDR3 protein comes from TCRdb applying MiXCR to the PCR reads. The profile shows about 33,000 distinct CDR3 sequences, around 35% of them singletons. In its sample, this clonotype was seen a few times. Its antigen is undetermined. The receptor comes from a human donor who had recovered from COVID-19. The V and J genes are TRBV27 and TRBJ2-5; a possible D gene is TRBD2 (6 bases). Sequencing used CD4+ T cells from blood, obtained about 7 months after SARS-CoV-2 vaccination. As DNA, the CDR3 is TGTGCCAGCAGTGAACTAGCTGGGGAGACCCAGTACTTC. It encodes CASSELAGETQYF.